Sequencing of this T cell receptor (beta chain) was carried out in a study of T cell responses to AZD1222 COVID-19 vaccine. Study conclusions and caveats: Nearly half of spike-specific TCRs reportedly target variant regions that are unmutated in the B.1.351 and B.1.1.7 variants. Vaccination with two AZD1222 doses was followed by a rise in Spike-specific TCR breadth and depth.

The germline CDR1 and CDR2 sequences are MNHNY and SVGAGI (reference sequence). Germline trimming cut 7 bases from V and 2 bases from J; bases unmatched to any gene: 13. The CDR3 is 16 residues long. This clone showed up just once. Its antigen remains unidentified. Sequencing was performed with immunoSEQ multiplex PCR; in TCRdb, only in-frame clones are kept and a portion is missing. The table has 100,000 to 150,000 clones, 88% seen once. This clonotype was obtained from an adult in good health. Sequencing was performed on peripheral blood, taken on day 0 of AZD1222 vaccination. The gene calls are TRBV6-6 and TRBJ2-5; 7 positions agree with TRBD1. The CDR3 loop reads CASKIGGDVSQETQYF. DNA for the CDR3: TGTGCCAGCAAGATAGGGGGCGATGTGAGTCAAGAGACCCAGTACTTC.